The rows below give T cell receptor beta chains drawn from one sample of a study of tumor and adjacent non-tumor tissue in lung cancer. TCRdb redid the calling of the multiplex PCR reads with MiXCR, one entry per CDR3 protein. The sample records over 110,000 distinct CDR3 sequences, 60% to 70% being singletons. Sequencing was carried out using lung tumor tissue. These receptors were taken from a man between 60 and 75 years old with small cell lung cancer. Each CDR3 is given with its conserved first and last residue. The order of the fields is CDR3 protein, CDR3 DNA, J gene, clone size, D gene, V gene. The D gene is left open where the match is weak. Expanded clones are given a class, and other clones once, few, many or no size at all.

CDR3 protein: CASRPRTGTGGQDTQYF; CDR3 DNA: TGCGCCAGCCGGCCCCGGACCGGGACAGGGGGCCAAGATACGCAGTATTTT; J gene: TRBJ2-3; clone size: .; D gene: TRBD1; V gene: TRBV5-6
CDR3 protein: CSAQPSRASASQETQYF; CDR3 DNA: TGCAGTGCCCAACCCAGCAGGGCCTCGGCTAGCCAAGAGACCCAGTACTTC; J gene: TRBJ2-5; clone size: many; D gene: .; V gene: TRBV20-1
CDR3 protein: CSARDGFKDLPEAFF; CDR3 DNA: TGCAGTGCTAGAGATGGCTTCAAGGACTTACCTGAAGCCTTCTTT; J gene: TRBJ1-1; clone size: .; D gene: .; V gene: TRBV20-1
CDR3 protein: CASIGQEAYNEQFF; CDR3 DNA: TGTGCCAGCATCGGACAGGAGGCTTACAATGAGCAGTTCTTC; J gene: TRBJ2-1; clone size: .; D gene: TRBD1; V gene: TRBV7-9
CDR3 protein: CASSPELVGAHREQFF; CDR3 DNA: TGTGCCAGCAGTCCGGAGCTAGTGGGAGCACATCGAGAGCAGTTCTTC; J gene: TRBJ2-1; clone size: once; D gene: .; V gene: TRBV12-3/TRBV12-4
CDR3 protein: CASSFGPGYTF; CDR3 DNA: TGTGCCAGCAGTTTTGGGCCTGGCTACACCTTC; J gene: TRBJ1-2; clone size: many; D gene: .; V gene: TRBV12-3/TRBV12-4
CDR3 protein: CASSELYGRTWDEQFF; CDR3 DNA: TGTGCCAGCAGTGAACTGTACGGGCGAACCTGGGATGAGCAGTTCTTC; J gene: TRBJ2-1; clone size: many; D gene: .; V gene: TRBV6-1
CDR3 protein: CASGPMTSGKTEQFF; CDR3 DNA: TGCGCCAGCGGCCCTATGACTAGCGGGAAGACTGAGCAGTTCTTC; J gene: TRBJ2-1; clone size: few; D gene: TRBD2; V gene: TRBV4-1
CDR3 protein: CSVEGRADTDTQYF; CDR3 DNA: TGCAGCGTTGAAGGTAGGGCCGATACAGATACGCAGTATTTT; J gene: TRBJ2-3; clone size: .; D gene: .; V gene: TRBV29-1
CDR3 protein: CASTPVGDTDTQYF; CDR3 DNA: TGTGCCAGCACCCCTGTGGGAGATACAGATACGCAGTATTTT; J gene: TRBJ2-3; clone size: .; D gene: .; V gene: TRBV6-2/TRBV6-3
CDR3 protein: CATSGTGTGAGELFF; CDR3 DNA: TGTGCCACCAGTGGAACCGGGACAGGGGCCGGGGAGCTGTTTTTT; J gene: TRBJ2-2; clone size: .; D gene: TRBD1; V gene: TRBV24-1
CDR3 protein: CASMSGTETQYF; CDR3 DNA: TGCGCCAGCATGAGCGGGACGGAGACCCAGTACTTC; J gene: TRBJ2-5; clone size: few; D gene: TRBD2; V gene: TRBV10-2
CDR3 protein: CASSYTGEYSETQCF; CDR3 DNA: TGTGCCAGCAGCTATACAGGGGAATATAGTGAGACACAGTGCTTC; J gene: TRBJ2-5; clone size: .; D gene: TRBD1; V gene: TRBV11-2
CDR3 protein: CASSYSGGSADTQYF; CDR3 DNA: TGTGCCAGCAGTTACTCTGGGGGGAGCGCAGATACGCAGTATTTT; J gene: TRBJ2-3; clone size: .; D gene: .; V gene: TRBV6-5
CDR3 protein: CACSGQGVPGTEAFF; CDR3 DNA: TGCGCCTGCAGCGGACAGGGGGTGCCGGGCACTGAAGCTTTCTTT; J gene: TRBJ1-1; clone size: once; D gene: TRBD1; V gene: TRBV5-1
CDR3 protein: CSATRDSNSPLHF; CDR3 DNA: TGCAGTGCTACCCGGGACAGCAATTCACCCCTCCACTTT; J gene: TRBJ1-6; clone size: .; D gene: TRBD1; V gene: TRBV20-1
CDR3 protein: CSARKLGQGTDTQYF; CDR3 DNA: TGCAGTGCTAGAAAGCTTGGACAGGGCACAGATACGCAGTATTTT; J gene: TRBJ2-3; clone size: .; D gene: TRBD1; V gene: TRBV20-1
CDR3 protein: CVSTTISSTGELFF; CDR3 DNA: TGTGTCAGCACGACTATCTCGAGCACCGGGGAGCTGTTTTTT; J gene: TRBJ2-2; clone size: .; D gene: .; V gene: TRBV6-6
CDR3 protein: CASSLARERDTIYF; CDR3 DNA: TGCGCCAGCAGCTTGGCCCGTGAGAGGGACACCATATATTTT; J gene: TRBJ1-3; clone size: .; D gene: .; V gene: TRBV5-1
CDR3 protein: CASSSTGGAPNEKLFF; CDR3 DNA: TGTGCCAGCAGTTCGACAGGGGGTGCACCTAATGAAAAACTGTTTTTT; J gene: TRBJ1-4; clone size: few; D gene: TRBD1; V gene: TRBV6-6
CDR3 protein: CASSPRVASYNEQFF; CDR3 DNA: TGTGCGAGCAGTCCGAGAGTGGCCTCCTACAATGAGCAGTTCTTC; J gene: TRBJ2-1; clone size: .; D gene: .; V gene: TRBV12-3/TRBV12-4
CDR3 protein: CSDIPPVGSEKLFF; CDR3 DNA: TGCAGTGATATTCCTCCGGTGGGGAGTGAAAAACTGTTTTTT; J gene: TRBJ1-4; clone size: .; D gene: .; V gene: TRBV20-1
CDR3 protein: CSAGVGTDTQYF; CDR3 DNA: TGCAGTGCTGGGGTAGGCACAGATACGCAGTATTTT; J gene: TRBJ2-3; clone size: many; D gene: .; V gene: TRBV20-1
CDR3 protein: CSGTGVGNTETFF; CDR3 DNA: TGCAGCGGGACAGGGGTTGGAAACACTGAAACTTTCTTT; J gene: TRBJ1-1; clone size: .; D gene: TRBD1; V gene: TRBV29-1
CDR3 protein: CASSLEAAGIKYF; CDR3 DNA: TGTGCCAGCAGCTTAGAGGCAGCGGGCATTAAGTATTTC; J gene: TRBJ2-4; clone size: .; D gene: .; V gene: TRBV11-2
CDR3 protein: CASNTPGGYTGELFF; CDR3 DNA: TGTGCCAGCAATACCCCAGGAGGGTACACCGGGGAGCTGTTTTTT; J gene: TRBJ2-2; clone size: .; D gene: .; V gene: TRBV6-6